This T cell receptor beta chain was obtained from a study of blood T cell repertoires in COVID-19. Across the whole study: The origin of the acute and convalescent COVID-19 samples was the United States, Italy and Spain. In each case, the material was cDNA or gDNA derived from T cells, B-cell-depleted T cells, or PBMCs.

There are a few counts of this clone. Trimming took 8 bases from V and 1 from J, leaving 18 bases between them. Germline CDR1 and CDR2: SNHLY and FYNNEI. This CDR3 has 15 residues. Under the authors' procedure: It was from reference gene primer amplification that nucleated cell counts were estimated. Assay used: immunoSEQ multiplex PCR; TCRdb lists only in-frame clones, some missing. V and J calls plus clone size are reproduced from that table; the DNA served to infer D and trimming. Among some 180,000 clones, about 76% were seen once, and the ten largest hold around 8.1%. The material sequenced was peripheral blood. The sequence derives from a woman between 45 and 65 years old with active or convalescent COVID-19. The gene calls are TRBV2 and TRBJ2-7; D may be TRBD2 (5 bases). CDR3 loop: CASAPLARRSYEQYF. In DNA, the CDR3 is TGTGCCAGCGCACCTCTAGCTAGGAGATCCTACGAGCAGTACTTC.